The text below deals with one T cell receptor beta chain. What it binds is unknown. These data originate in a study of shared clonotypes between healthy human individuals. Whole-study findings and limits: A few donors shared approximately 5% of their naive CD4 clonotypes. Larger estimated richness was generally recorded for naive subsets relative to memory subsets.

Partitioning of CD4+ cells yielded a CD45RA+ naive subset and a CD45RA-negative memory subset. The protocol was immunoSEQ multiplex PCR, while the TCRdb copy is restricted to in-frame clones and leaves out a portion. Of around 1.1 million clones listed, roughly 80% are singletons. The CDR3 extends over 14 amino acids. Trimming took 3 bases from V and 5 from J, leaving 11 bases between them. Looked up from germline, CDR1 is MDHEN and CDR2 is SYDVKM. The TCR comes from a man aged 18-30 years in good health. Some clones in this sample may be carry-over from other donors' samples. The material sequenced was memory CD4+ T cells from PBMCs. Subset: CD45RA-negative fraction. The chain recombines TRBV28 with TRBJ1-5; D is unclear. The CDR3 DNA reads TGTGCCAGCAGTTTTGGGCCTGGGTATCAGCCCCAGCATTTT. Translation: CASSFGPGYQPQHF.